This T cell receptor beta chain was obtained from a study of T cells after yellow fever vaccination. Using its own MiXCR run on the 5' RACE reads, TCRdb lists one record per CDR3 protein. The table has about 160,000 distinct CDR3 sequences, 6% to 7.5% seen once. This clonotype was detected ten times or more. There are 15 residues in the CDR3. Germline values: CDR1 SGHVS, CDR2 FQNEAQ. Trimming left V 1 base short and J 7 bases short, with 14 bases between. This sequence was found in a man between 18 and 29 years old who received the YFV17D yellow fever vaccine. Sequences were derived from CD4+ T cells sorted from PBMCs, sampled 5 days after the first yellow fever vaccination. This chain uses TRBV7-8 with TRBJ1-5; D might be TRBD1 (5 bases). CDR3 region: CASSLGRGERQPQHF. CDR3 coding DNA: TGTGCCAGCAGCTTAGGGAGGGGCGAGAGGCAGCCCCAGCATTTT.